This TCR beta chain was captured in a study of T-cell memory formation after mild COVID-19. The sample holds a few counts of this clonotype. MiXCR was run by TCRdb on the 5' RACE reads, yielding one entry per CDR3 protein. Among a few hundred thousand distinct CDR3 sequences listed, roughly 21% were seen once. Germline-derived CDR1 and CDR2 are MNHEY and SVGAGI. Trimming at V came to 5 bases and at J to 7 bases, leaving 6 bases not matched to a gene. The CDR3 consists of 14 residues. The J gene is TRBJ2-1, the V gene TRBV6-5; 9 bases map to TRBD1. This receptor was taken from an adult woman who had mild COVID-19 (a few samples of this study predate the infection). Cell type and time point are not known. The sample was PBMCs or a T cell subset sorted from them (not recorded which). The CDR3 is CASSGTGRWNEQFF. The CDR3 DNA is TGTGCCAGCAGTGGGACAGGGCGATGGAATGAGCAGTTCTTC.